This T cell receptor (beta chain) was found in a study of regulatory T cells in long-lasting Graves disease. General study results and limits: The small sample size may have reduced accuracy.

Sequencing libraries for TCR beta were prepared with iRepertoire HTBI primers and Arm-PCR of CDR3 regions. As processed by the authors: From all samples, identification returned 14 TRBJ and under 75 TRBV segments. TCRdb called the multiplex PCR reads again in MiXCR, with one record for every CDR3 protein. In this record, the V and J calls reflect TCRdb's handling and not the investigators' own analysis. The table includes a few hundred thousand distinct CDR3 sequences, about 12% detected once. This clonotype came up many times. The antigen is unknown. The time point is: newly diagnosed GD, antithyroid drugs for less than 3 months. From RNA extracted from PBMCs, the TCR library was made. These data were also reused for a study on T cells in Graves' hyperthyroidism and ophthalmopathy.

Sample: peripheral blood mononuclear cells (PBMCs), taken at new diagnosis, from a patient treated with antithyroid drugs. This sequence originates from a woman aged 18-29 years with Graves disease.

The CDR3 DNA reads as TGTGCCAGCACCTTCAGGGGGGATTTCAATGAGCAGTTCTTC. Its protein product is CASTFRGDFNEQFF. The genes are TRBV12-3 or TRBV12-4 and TRBJ2-1; perhaps TRBD1 as D (7 bases). The CDR3 spans 14 residues. The V end lost 7 bases, the J end lost 6 bases, and 16 bases lay between the germline ends.